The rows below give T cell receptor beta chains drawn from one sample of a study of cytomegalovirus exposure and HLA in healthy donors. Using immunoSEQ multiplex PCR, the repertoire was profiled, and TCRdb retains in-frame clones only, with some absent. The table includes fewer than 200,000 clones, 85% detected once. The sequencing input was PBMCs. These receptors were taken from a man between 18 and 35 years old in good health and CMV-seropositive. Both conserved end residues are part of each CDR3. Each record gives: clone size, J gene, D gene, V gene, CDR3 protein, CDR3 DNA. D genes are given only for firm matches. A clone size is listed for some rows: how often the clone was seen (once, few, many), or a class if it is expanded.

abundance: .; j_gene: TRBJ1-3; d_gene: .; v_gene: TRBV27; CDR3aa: CASSSTPDKANTIYF; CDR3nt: TGTGCCAGCAGCTCCACCCCCGACAAGGCAAACACCATATATTTT
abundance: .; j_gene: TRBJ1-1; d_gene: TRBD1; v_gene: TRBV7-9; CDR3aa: CASSLGQGEAFF; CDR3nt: TGTGCCAGCAGCCTGGGACAGGGGGAAGCTTTCTTT
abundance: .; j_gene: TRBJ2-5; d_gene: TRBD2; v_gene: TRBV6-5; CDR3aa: CASARKSGISETQYF; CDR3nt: TGTGCCAGCGCCAGGAAGAGCGGGATATCAGAGACCCAGTACTTC
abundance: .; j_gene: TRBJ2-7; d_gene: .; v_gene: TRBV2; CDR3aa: CASSRATTGMFSYEQYF; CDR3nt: TGTGCCAGCAGTCGCGCAACCACAGGGATGTTCTCCTACGAGCAGTACTTC
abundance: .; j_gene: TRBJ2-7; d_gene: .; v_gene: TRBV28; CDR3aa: CASQFDTAYEQYF; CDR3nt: TGTGCCAGCCAATTTGACACAGCCTACGAGCAGTACTTC
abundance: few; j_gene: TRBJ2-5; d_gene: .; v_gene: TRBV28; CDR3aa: CASSSGGGTQYF; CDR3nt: TGTGCCAGCAGTTCCGGAGGTGGGACCCAGTACTTC
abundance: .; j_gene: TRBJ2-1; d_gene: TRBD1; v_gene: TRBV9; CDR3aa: CASSGTGVSSYNEQFF; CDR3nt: TGTGCCAGCAGCGGGACAGGGGTTAGCTCCTACAATGAGCAGTTCTTC
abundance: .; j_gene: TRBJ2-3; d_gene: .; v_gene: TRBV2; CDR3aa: CASRVRWLASSTDTQYF; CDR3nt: TGTGCCAGCAGAGTGAGGTGGCTAGCGTCTAGCACAGATACGCAGTATTTT
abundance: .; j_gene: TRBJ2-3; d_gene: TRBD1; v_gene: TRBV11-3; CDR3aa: CASSKEMDRRDTQYF; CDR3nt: TGTGCCAGCAGCAAAGAGATGGACAGGCGGGATACGCAGTATTTT
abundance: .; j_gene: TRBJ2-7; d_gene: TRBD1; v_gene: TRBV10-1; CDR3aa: CASSLDRDPYEQYF; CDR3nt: TGCGCCAGCAGTCTCGACAGGGACCCCTACGAGCAGTACTTC
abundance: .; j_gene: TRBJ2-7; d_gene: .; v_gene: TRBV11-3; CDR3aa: CASSLRLFYEQYF; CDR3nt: TGTGCCAGCAGCTTAAGACTGTTCTACGAGCAGTACTTC
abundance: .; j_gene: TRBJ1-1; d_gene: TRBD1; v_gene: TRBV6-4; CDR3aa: CASKYEGGQDTEAFF; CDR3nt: TGTGCCAGCAAATATGAAGGGGGACAGGACACTGAAGCTTTCTTT
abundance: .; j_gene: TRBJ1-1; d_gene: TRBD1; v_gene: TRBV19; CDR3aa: CASSIPPSQGGPEAFF; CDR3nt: TGTGCCAGTAGTATCCCCCCTTCACAGGGGGGCCCTGAAGCTTTCTTT
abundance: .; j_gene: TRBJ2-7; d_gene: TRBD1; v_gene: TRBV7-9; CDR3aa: CASSSTGGAYEQYF; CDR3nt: TGTGCCAGCAGCTCGACAGGGGGGGCCTACGAGCAGTACTTC
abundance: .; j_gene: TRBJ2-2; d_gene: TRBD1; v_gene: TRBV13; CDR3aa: CASSPGRGRANTGELFF; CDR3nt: TGTGCCAGCAGCCCCGGCAGGGGGCGCGCGAACACCGGGGAGCTGTTTTTT
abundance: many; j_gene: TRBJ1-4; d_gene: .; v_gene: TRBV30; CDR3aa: CAWSRNGATNEKLFF; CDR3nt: TGTGCCTGGAGTAGGAACGGAGCAACTAATGAAAAACTGTTTTTT
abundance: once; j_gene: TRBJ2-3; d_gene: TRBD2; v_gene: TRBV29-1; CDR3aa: CSFRLAVSTDTQYF; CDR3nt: TGCAGCTTTAGACTAGCGGTTAGCACAGATACGCAGTATTTT
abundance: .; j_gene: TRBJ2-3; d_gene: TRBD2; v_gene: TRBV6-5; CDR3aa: CASSPGLAGLEAQYF; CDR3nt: TGTGCCAGCAGTCCCGGCCTAGCGGGACTCGAGGCGCAGTATTTT
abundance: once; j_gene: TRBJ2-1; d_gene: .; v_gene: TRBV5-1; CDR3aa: CASRLQRSSYNEQFF; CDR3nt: TGCGCCAGCCGCCTACAGCGGAGCTCCTACAATGAGCAGTTCTTC
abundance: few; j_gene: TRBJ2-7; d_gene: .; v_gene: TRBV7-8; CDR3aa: CASSSSGEQYF; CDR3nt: TGTGCCAGCAGCTCGTCAGGAGAGCAGTACTTC
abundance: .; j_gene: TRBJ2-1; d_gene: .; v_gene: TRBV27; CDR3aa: CASTSRGSYNEQFF; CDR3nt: TGTGCCAGCACCTCCCGCGGATCTTACAATGAGCAGTTCTTC
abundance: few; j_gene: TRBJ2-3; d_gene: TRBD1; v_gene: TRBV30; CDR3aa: CAVQGKDTDTQYF; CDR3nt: TGTGCCGTACAGGGGAAAGACACAGATACGCAGTATTTT